A selection of T cell receptor beta chains follows, all from one sample in a study of blood T cell repertoires in COVID-19. Using immunoSEQ multiplex PCR, the repertoire was profiled, and TCRdb retains in-frame clones only, with some absent. Among approximately 90,000 clones, approximately 79% were seen once, and the ten largest hold 14%. Sequenced: peripheral blood. All receptors derive from a woman of 80 years or more with acute or convalescent COVID-19. Each CDR3 is given with its conserved first and last residue. A D gene is named only where the DNA matches it firmly. Where a row states a size, it is once, few, many or the class of an expanded clone; other rows omit it.

j_call d_call v_call clone_size cdr3_aa cdr3_nt
TRBJ1-1 TRBD1 TRBV19 few CASSSLPGQGHPRPFF TGTGCCAGTAGCTCGCTCCCGGGACAGGGGCACCCAAGGCCTTTCTTT
TRBJ2-7 TRBD1 TRBV7-9 NA CASSTRTGGGYEQYF TGTGCCAGCAGCACTAGGACAGGTGGCGGCTACGAGCAGTACTTC
TRBJ2-3 NA TRBV5-1 few CASSSSGTITDTQYF TGCGCCAGCAGCTCGTCCGGGACAATCACAGATACGCAGTATTTT
TRBJ1-1 NA TRBV5-1 NA CASSLGHLTGTEAFF TGCGCCAGCAGCTTGGGCCATCTGACAGGCACTGAAGCTTTCTTT
TRBJ2-1 NA TRBV14 NA CASSSLGTPYNEQFF TGTGCCAGCAGTTCTTTGGGGACACCTTACAATGAGCAGTTCTTC
TRBJ1-1 NA TRBV3-1/TRBV3-2 NA CASSQERTNTEAFF TGTGCCAGCAGCCAAGAGCGAACGAACACTGAAGCTTTCTTT
TRBJ1-1 NA TRBV6-4 few CASSWGSPNTEAFF TGTGCCAGCAGTTGGGGCAGCCCGAACACTGAAGCTTTCTTT
TRBJ1-1 TRBD1 TRBV2 NA CASRRQGGEAFF TGTGCCAGCAGAAGACAGGGCGGCGAAGCTTTCTTT
TRBJ2-2 NA TRBV29-1 NA CSVGTPKDGDTGELFF TGCAGCGTTGGAACTCCAAAGGACGGGGACACCGGGGAGCTGTTTTTT
TRBJ1-1 NA TRBV7-3 NA CASSLILNTEAFF TGTGCCAGCAGCTTAATCTTGAACACTGAAGCTTTCTTT
TRBJ1-2 NA TRBV13 few CASSRGAEPYGYTF TGTGCCAGCAGCCGTGGGGCCGAACCTTATGGCTACACCTTC
TRBJ1-4 TRBD1 TRBV7-2 NA CASSPRDRGEKLFF TGTGCCAGCAGCCCCCGGGACAGGGGAGAAAAACTGTTTTTT
TRBJ2-7 TRBD1 TRBV10-3 NA CAISEGTGYEQYF TGTGCCATCAGTGAAGGGACAGGCTACGAGCAGTACTTC
TRBJ2-7 TRBD1 TRBV6-5 NA CASTTSGTGSYEQYF TGTGCCAGCACCACCTCCGGGACAGGGTCGTACGAGCAGTACTTC
TRBJ2-1 TRBD2 TRBV2 NA CASSYTGTSGREFF TGTGCCAGCAGTTATACCGGGACTAGCGGAAGGGAGTTCTTC
TRBJ1-1 NA TRBV7-6 NA CASSLDPARVEAFF TGTGCCAGCAGCCTCGACCCAGCGAGGGTAGAAGCTTTCTTT
TRBJ2-5 TRBD2 TRBV5-1 NA CASSQGLAGGQETQYF TGCGCCAGCAGCCAGGGACTAGCGGGGGGACAAGAGACCCAGTACTTC
TRBJ1-4 TRBD1 TRBV19 NA CASSRISGTGSEKLFF TGTGCCAGTAGTAGGATATCCGGGACAGGGAGCGAAAAACTGTTTTTT
TRBJ1-2 TRBD1 TRBV5-6 many CASSPDRGANYGYTF TGTGCCAGCAGCCCGGACAGGGGAGCTAACTATGGCTACACCTTC
TRBJ2-5 NA TRBV6-6 NA CASSYRGQETQYF TGTGCCAGCAGTTATAGGGGTCAAGAGACCCAGTACTTC
TRBJ1-2 NA TRBV6-4 NA CASGHSGDGYTF TGTGCCAGCGGACATAGTGGGGATGGCTACACCTTC
TRBJ1-5 NA TRBV5-8 NA CASSFEQGGNQPQHF TGTGCCAGCAGCTTCGAACAGGGAGGCAATCAGCCCCAGCATTTT
TRBJ1-2 NA TRBV3-1/TRBV3-2 once CASSPRGYGYTF TGTGCCAGCAGCCCACGGGGGTATGGCTACACCTTC
TRBJ1-4 NA TRBV6-5 NA CASSYTGGVREKLFF TGTGCCAGCAGTTATACCGGGGGGGTGCGTGAAAAACTGTTTTTT
TRBJ1-3 TRBD1 TRBV2 NA CASSEEGQGALSGNTIYF TGTGCCAGCAGTGAAGAAGGGCAGGGGGCTCTCTCTGGAAACACCATATATTTT
TRBJ2-3 NA TRBV30 NA CAWSSGGDTQYF TGTGCCTGGAGTTCAGGAGGGGATACGCAGTATTTT
TRBJ2-2 NA TRBV28 NA CATGGGATGELFF TGTGCCACCGGAGGGGGCGCCACCGGGGAGCTGTTTTTT
TRBJ2-2 NA TRBV5-1 NA CATGEQVNTGELFF TGCGCCACTGGAGAACAGGTTAACACCGGGGAGCTGTTTTTT
TRBJ2-1 TRBD2 TRBV28 NA CASSRIGTSGGNEQFF TGTGCCAGCAGCCGTATAGGGACTAGCGGGGGTAATGAGCAGTTCTTC
TRBJ1-6 NA TRBV7-2 NA CASSLSSQYNSPLHF TGTGCCAGCAGCTTATCAAGTCAGTATAATTCACCCCTCCACTTT
TRBJ1-6 TRBD1 TRBV28 NA CASSLTYRGNSPLHF TGTGCCAGCAGTCTCACATACAGGGGAAATTCACCCCTCCACTTT
TRBJ2-2 NA TRBV5-1 medium-sized CASSPSGSTGELFF TGCGCCAGCAGCCCCTCGGGTTCTACCGGGGAGCTGTTTTTT
TRBJ2-7 TRBD1 TRBV7-2 NA CASSSGTGNEQYF TGTGCCAGCAGCTCCGGGACAGGGAACGAGCAGTACTTC
TRBJ1-2 NA TRBV5-1 NA CASSLDGSYGYTF TGCGCCAGCAGCTTGGATGGCAGCTATGGCTACACCTTC
TRBJ1-6 TRBD1 TRBV5-1 NA CASSLLGQDNSPLHF TGCGCCAGCTCTCTCCTGGGACAGGATAATTCACCCCTCCACTTT
TRBJ2-2 NA TRBV7-2 NA CASSLQGGNTGELFF TGTGCCAGCAGCTTGCAGGGGGGGAACACCGGGGAGCTGTTTTTT
TRBJ2-1 NA TRBV21-1 NA CASSADRAGTYNEQFF TGTGCCAGCAGCGCGGACAGGGCAGGGACCTACAATGAGCAGTTCTTC
TRBJ2-2 NA TRBV4-3 NA CASSQVGTLSTGELFF TGCGCCAGCAGCCAAGTCGGGACACTCTCCACCGGGGAGCTGTTTTTT
TRBJ1-2 NA TRBV4-2 NA CASSQDSPYGYTF TGTGCCAGCAGCCAGGACAGCCCTTATGGCTACACCTTC
TRBJ1-2 NA TRBV5-1 NA CASSLENTGYGYTF TGCGCCAGCAGCTTGGAGAATACGGGCTATGGCTACACCTTC
TRBJ1-1 NA TRBV5-1 NA CASGQGPSPTTEAFF TGCGCCAGCGGGCAGGGGCCCTCCCCCACCACTGAAGCTTTCTTT
TRBJ1-1 NA TRBV5-8 few CASSFQRTEAFF TGTGCCAGCAGCTTTCAGCGCACTGAAGCTTTCTTT
TRBJ1-2 TRBD1 TRBV27 NA CASRIDRERGGYTF TGTGCCAGCAGAATAGACAGGGAAAGAGGTGGCTACACCTTC
TRBJ1-2 NA TRBV6-5 NA CASSSDPTDSFYGYTF TGTGCCAGCAGTTCCGATCCGACAGACTCCTTCTATGGCTACACCTTC
TRBJ2-7 NA TRBV9 few CASGAGKSYEQYF TGTGCCAGCGGGGCAGGGAAAAGCTACGAGCAGTACTTC